The 3 T cell receptor beta chains below come from one sample, sequenced in a study of T-cell memory formation after mild COVID-19. TCRdb used MiXCR to reprocess the 5' RACE reads, holding one entry per CDR3 protein. Counted here are approximately 300,000 distinct CDR3 sequences, about 16% occurring once; the ten biggest clones make up about 20%. Sequenced sample: PBMCs or a T cell subset sorted from them (not recorded which). The source of these receptors is a man aged 18 to 29 who had mild COVID-19 (a few samples of this study predate the infection). Cell type and time point are not known.

The chain combines TRBV20-1 with TRBJ2-1, with D unclear. V lost 1 base to trimming and J lost 0 bases, with 10 bases between them. The CDR3 length is 15 residues. Germline CDR1 DFQATT, CDR2 SNEGSKA (reference sequence). The CDR3 spells CSARGAGSSYNEQFF. The CDR3 nucleotides read TGCAGTGCTAGAGGGGCCGGAAGCTCCTACAATGAGCAGTTCTTC.

This clonotype has a handful of counts. The chain links TRBV19 to TRBJ1-2; 7 bases agree with TRBD1. Germline V lookup: CDR1 LNHDA, CDR2 SQIVND (reference sequence). J lost 4 bases, V lost 7 bases, and 6 bases had no gene match. CDR3 length equals 13 residues. This chain's CDR3 is CASTPDRLYGYTF. For the CDR3, the DNA is TGTGCCAGTACCCCGGACAGGCTCTATGGCTACACCTTC.

This clonotype turned up a few times. The chain employs TRBV12-3 or TRBV12-4 and TRBJ2-5, with D tentatively TRBD1 or TRBD2 (5 bases each). V was trimmed by 8 bases and J by 4 bases, leaving 17 bases between them. The CDR3 extends over 14 amino acids. The CDR3 DNA reads as TGTGCCAGCCGGGTCCCCGGGGCAGGAGAGACCCAGTACTTC. As protein: CASRVPGAGETQYF.